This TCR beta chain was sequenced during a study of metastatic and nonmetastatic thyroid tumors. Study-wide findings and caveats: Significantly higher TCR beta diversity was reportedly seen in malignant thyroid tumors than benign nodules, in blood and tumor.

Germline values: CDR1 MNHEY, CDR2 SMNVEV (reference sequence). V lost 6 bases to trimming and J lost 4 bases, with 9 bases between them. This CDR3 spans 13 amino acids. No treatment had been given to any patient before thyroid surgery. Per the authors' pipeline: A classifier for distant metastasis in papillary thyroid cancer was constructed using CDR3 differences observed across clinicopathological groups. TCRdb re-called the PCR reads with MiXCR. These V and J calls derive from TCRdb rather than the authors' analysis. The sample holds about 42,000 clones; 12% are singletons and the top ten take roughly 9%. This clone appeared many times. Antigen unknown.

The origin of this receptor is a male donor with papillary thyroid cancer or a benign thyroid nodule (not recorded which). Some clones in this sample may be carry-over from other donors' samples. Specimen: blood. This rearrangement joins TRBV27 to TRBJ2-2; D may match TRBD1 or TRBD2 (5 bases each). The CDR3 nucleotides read TGTGCCAGCAGAAGAGGGGTCACCGGGGAGCTGTTTTTT. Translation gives CASRRGVTGELFF.